The 20 T cell receptor beta chains below were found in one sample sequenced in a study of CD8+ T cells in alopecia areata. Treatment here: oral pan-JAK inhibitor, 5-10 mg twice daily. Extracted RNA was reverse transcribed, and the resulting cDNA served as sequencing template. Some clones are missing from TCRdb's copy, which holds only in-frame ones; the method was immunoSEQ multiplex PCR. The profile covers over 150,000 clones, with less than 70% appearing a single time and 14% taken by the ten largest. The sequenced sample was CD4+ T cells sorted from blood, obtained at week 24, from a patient treated with tofacitinib. Receptor source: a human donor with alopecia areata.

The chain recombines TRBV18 with TRBJ1-2; D is uncertain. Trimming stripped 4 bases from V and 4 bases from J, with 7 bases between. This CDR3 has 12 residues. Germline V gene data show CDR1 as KGHSH and CDR2 as LQKENI. This CDR3 is CASSQGVYGYTF. As DNA, the CDR3 is TGTGCCAGCTCACAGGGAGTCTATGGCTACACCTTC.

This chain connects TRBV10-1 to TRBJ2-7; a weak D match, TRBD2 (5 bases). CDR3 length equals 13 residues. V was shortened by 5 bases and J by 5 bases, with 13 bases between the two germline ends. The germline CDR1 and CDR2 sequences are WNHNN and SYGVQD (reference sequence). The CDR3 sequence is CASSRGPVDEQYF. In DNA form, the CDR3 reads TGCGCCAGCAGTCGGGGTCCCGTCGACGAGCAGTACTTC.

A few counts support this clone. The V and J genes are TRBV10-3 and TRBJ1-2, with 9 bases that match TRBD1. CDR1 is ENHRY and CDR2 is SYGVKD in the germline V gene. Trimming at V came to 2 bases and at J to 4 bases, leaving 5 bases not matched to a gene. There are 15 residues in the CDR3. In DNA, the CDR3 is TGTGCCATCAGTGAGATTAACAGGGGGCCCTATGGCTACACCTTC. It codes for CAISEINRGPYGYTF.

This chain links TRBV18 with TRBJ1-2; D is ambiguous. Trimming stripped 5 bases from V and 2 bases from J, with 9 bases between. Germline V gene lookup returns CDR1 KGHSH and CDR2 LQKENI. This CDR3 contains 13 residues. The CDR3 nucleotides are TGTGCCAGCTCAACCGAGTTAAACTATGGCTACACCTTC. It yields the protein CASSTELNYGYTF. The variable domain in full, with the rest retrieved from reference TRBV18 and TRBJ1-2, is NAGVMQNPRHLVRRRGQEARLRCSPMKGHSHVYWYRQLPEEGLKFMVYLQKENIIDESGMPKERFSAEFPKEGPSILRIQQVVRGDSAAYFCASSTELNYGYTFGSGTRLTVV.

The DNA for the CDR3 is TGTGCCAGCTCACCCCTACCCCCAGGGGGTCCTTCCTACGAGCAGTACTTC. Amino acids: CASSPLPPGGPSYEQYF. The rearrangement joins TRBV18 to TRBJ2-7, with 7 bases fitting TRBD1. The CDR3 is 17 amino acids. The junction had 12 bases not matched to a gene; V was cut back by 3 bases and J by 1 base. Germline CDR1 KGHSH, CDR2 LQKENI. Full variable domain (remainder filled in from reference TRBV18 and TRBJ2-7): NAGVMQNPRHLVRRRGQEARLRCSPMKGHSHVYWYRQLPEEGLKFMVYLQKENIIDESGMPKERFSAEFPKEGPSILRIQQVVRGDSAAYFCASSPLPPGGPSYEQYFGPGTRLTVT.

This clone was counted only a few times. The chain combines TRBV29-1 with TRBJ1-4; D not certain. The CDR3 runs to 13 residues. The germline V gene has CDR1 SQVTM and CDR2 ANQGSEA. V gave up 4 bases and J gave up 8 bases, with 14 bases separating them. The DNA of the CDR3 is TGCAGCGTTGTTGGTGGGAGCGGGGAAAAACTGTTTTTT. It yields the protein CSVVGGSGEKLFF.

This clone was seen only a few times. The chain carries TRBV30 and TRBJ1-2, with 7 bases aligning to TRBD1. The ends lost 5 bases at V and 6 bases at J; junction bases unmatched: 6. The CDR3 runs to 12 residues. The germline V gene encodes CDR1 GTSNPN and CDR2 SVGIG (reference sequence). The CDR3 region has the DNA TGTGCCTGGGACAGGGCTGGGAATGGCTACACCTTC. It translates to CAWDRAGNGYTF.

This sequence joins TRBV6-5 and TRBJ1-6; D unclear. The CDR3 has 15 residues. Germline V gives CDR1 MNHEY, CDR2 SVGAGI. The V end was cut by 0 bases, the J end by 7 bases, with 10 bases between. CDR3 in DNA: TGTGCCAGCAGTTACTCGAAGGGAAAAAATTCACCCCTCCACTTT. The encoded protein is CASSYSKGKNSPLHF.

This clone was seen more than once but under ten times. The chain has TRBV2 and TRBJ2-6, with D possibly matching TRBD1 (6 bases). The V end was cut by 6 bases, the J end by 2 bases, with 8 bases between. The CDR3 has 14 amino acids. The germline V gene has CDR1 SNHLY and CDR2 FYNNEI. The CDR3 sequence: CASSTGTGANVLTF. The CDR3 DNA follows: TGTGCCAGCAGCACAGGGACTGGGGCCAACGTCCTGACTTTC.

This chain links TRBV2 with TRBJ2-6; D call uncertain. Looked up from germline, CDR1 is SNHLY and CDR2 is FYNNEI. This CDR3 is built from 14 residues. Trimming stripped 6 bases from V and 2 bases from J, with 8 bases between. CDR3 sequence reads: CASRTGAGANVLTF. The CDR3 nucleotides read TGTGCCAGCAGGACGGGCGCTGGGGCCAACGTCCTGACTTTC.

This chain links TRBV20-1 with TRBJ2-1, with 7 bases aligning to TRBD2. The CDR3 is 11 amino acids. Trimming cost V 5 bases and J 9 bases; bases outside gene matches: 4. CDR1 and CDR2 from the germline V gene are DFQATT and SNEGSKA (reference sequence). The CDR3 DNA reads as TGCAGTGCTCCCGGGGGGATTGAGCAGTTCTTC. It codes for CSAPGGIEQFF.

This sequence joins TRBV7-9 and TRBJ1-2; 8 nucleotides align to TRBD1. CDR1 SEHNR and CDR2 FQNEAQ come from the germline V gene (reference sequence). This CDR3 region has 14 residues. Trimming removed 3 bases from V and 4 bases from J; junction bases left unmatched: 4. The CDR3 here is CASSFDDRGYGYTF. The CDR3 DNA is TGTGCCAGCAGCTTCGACGACAGGGGCTATGGCTACACCTTC.

The gene calls are TRBV6-1 and TRBJ1-1; D perhaps matches TRBD1 (5 bases). CDR1 is MNHNS and CDR2 is SASEGT in the germline V gene. Deletions cut 8 bases from V and 6 bases from J, with 13 bases between. The CDR3 runs to 12 residues. The CDR3 loop is CASGPGTAEAFF. The CDR3, as DNA: TGTGCCAGCGGGCCAGGGACTGCTGAAGCTTTCTTT.

This clone has more than one count but fewer than ten. The V and J genes are TRBV4-1 and TRBJ2-1; D uncertain. Germline loops: CDR1 MGHRA, CDR2 YSYEKL. V lost 0 bases and J 10 bases, leaving 4 bases between the germline ends. The CDR3 runs to 11 residues. The CDR3 is CASSQDKEQFF. The DNA of the CDR3 is TGCGCCAGCAGCCAAGATAAAGAGCAGTTCTTC.

The rearrangement uses TRBV19 and TRBJ2-6; D not certain. V dropped 4 bases and J dropped 0 bases, with 10 bases sitting between them. The CDR3 length is 16 residues. Germline values: CDR1 LNHDA, CDR2 SQIVND (reference sequence). The DNA of the CDR3 is TGTGCCAGTAGTAGGGCAGTCAGCTCTGGGGCCAACGTCCTGACTTTC. As protein: CASSRAVSSGANVLTF.

The chain couples TRBV30 to TRBJ2-7; 8 bases align to TRBD1. The CDR3 totals 13 residues. The V segment lost 4 bases and the J segment 4 bases; nucleotides outside the gene matches: 6. Looked up from germline, CDR1 is GTSNPN and CDR2 is SVGIG (reference sequence). CDR3 coding DNA: TGTGCCTGGATAGGGACAGGAAGATACGAGCAGTACTTC. It is translated as CAWIGTGRYEQYF.

J is TRBJ1-2 and V is TRBV4-1; 7 positions match TRBD1. CDR1 is MGHRA and CDR2 is YSYEKL in the germline V gene. V dropped 0 bases and J dropped 2; count of bases not matched to a gene: 3. The CDR3 consists of 15 residues. The CDR3 protein is CASSQDDRANYGYTF. The CDR3 region has the DNA TGCGCCAGCAGCCAAGATGACAGGGCAAACTATGGCTACACCTTC.

This chain connects TRBV5-1 to TRBJ2-5, with D tentatively TRBD1 (6 bases). V was cut by 4 bases and J by 0 bases, with 22 bases left in between. In germline, CDR1 is SGHRS, CDR2 YFSETQ. The CDR3 covers 18 residues. The CDR3 DNA sequence: TGCGCCAGCAGCCGCCGGGACATCATGCGGTTGGACCAAGAGACCCAGTACTTC. Translation: CASSRRDIMRLDQETQYF.

This clone was detected a few times. Here the CDR3 DNA reads TGCGCCAGCAGCCAAGATACCGTGTCCCATACGCAGTATTTT. Protein: CASSQDTVSHTQYF. The chain recombines TRBV4-1 with TRBJ2-3; no definite D call. This CDR3 is 14 amino acids long. Trimming pared 0 bases from V and 7 bases from J, leaving 11 bases between. CDR1 MGHRA and CDR2 YSYEKL come from the germline V gene.

The CDR3 loop is CATSSGQGPYEQYF. The CDR3 region has the DNA TGTGCCACCAGCTCGGGACAGGGACCCTACGAGCAGTACTTC. The chain recombines TRBV15 with TRBJ2-7; TRBD1 agrees at 9 bases. This CDR3 contains 14 residues. V lost 5 bases to trimming and J lost 2 bases; unmatched junction nucleotides: 4. In germline, CDR1 is LNHNV, CDR2 YYDKDF (reference sequence).